The 32 T cell receptor beta chains listed next were all sequenced from one sample in a study of beta chain features in type 1 diabetes. Expressed TCRB transcripts got sequenced, as all isolated RNA was reverse transcribed. TCRdb keeps only in-frame clones here, not all; method: immunoSEQ multiplex PCR. The sample records 300,000 to 450,000 clones, roughly a fifth being singletons. Material: naive CD4+ T cells from blood. Receptors were obtained from a woman between 18 and 29 years old in good health.

Here the CDR3 reads CACRRGGTEAFF. The CDR3 coding sequence is TGTGCCTGCCGTCGGGGGGGCACTGAAGCTTTCTTT. This sequence joins TRBV30 and TRBJ1-1, with a tentative D call TRBD1 (5 bases). The CDR3 has 12 residues. CDR1 is GTSNPN and CDR2 is SVGIG in the germline V gene (reference sequence). Trimming took 6 bases from V and 4 from J, leaving 12 bases between them.

Concerning this clone itself: The same CDR3 arises from other DNA sequences in this sample as well. This sequence joins TRBV18 and TRBJ2-1, with D perhaps matching TRBD1 (6 bases). The CDR3 is made up of 15 amino acids. V lost 2 bases and J lost 0, with 8 bases in between. The V gene's germline CDR1 is KGHSH and CDR2 LQKENI. The CDR3 DNA sequence: TGTGCCAGCTCACCAAACAGGGACTCCTACAATGAGCAGTTCTTC. It encodes CASSPNRDSYNEQFF.

The rearrangement joins TRBV30 to TRBJ1-6; D is unclear. The germline gives CDR1 GTSNPN, CDR2 SVGIG (reference sequence). The ends were cut back, 4 bases at V and 0 bases at J, with 16 bases in the middle. CDR3 length equals 17 residues. This chain's CDR3 is CAWTIRVTSSYNSPLHF. The CDR3 nucleotides are TGTGCCTGGACCATCCGGGTTACAAGCTCCTATAATTCACCCCTCCACTTT.

This sequence joins TRBV5-1 and TRBJ2-1; 10 nucleotides agree with TRBD1. V shed 4 bases, J shed 5 bases, and the junction held 3 bases outside the gene matches. The CDR3 consists of 14 residues. Per germline, CDR1 SGHRS and CDR2 YFSETQ. The CDR3 bases are TGCGCCAGCAGCCGGACAGGGGGTGACAATGAGCAGTTCTTC. It is translated as CASSRTGGDNEQFF.

A few counts support this clone. The CDR3 loop reads CASSNEPRNEQFF. In DNA, the CDR3 is TGTGCCAGCAGCAACGAGCCTCGGAATGAGCAGTTCTTC. This chain joins TRBV2 and TRBJ2-1; D is unresolved. V lost 6 bases, J lost 7 bases, and 13 bases lay in between. The CDR3 is 13 amino acids. In germline, CDR1 is SNHLY, CDR2 FYNNEI.

The rearrangement links TRBV6-4 to TRBJ1-1; 7 nucleotides match TRBD1. There are 12 residues in the CDR3. V shed 8 bases and J 3 bases; nucleotides not matched to a gene: 3. The germline V gene has CDR1 MRHNA and CDR2 SNTAGT. Written as DNA, the CDR3 is TGTGCCAGCCAGACAGGGTACACTGAAGCTTTCTTT. It is translated as CASQTGYTEAFF.

The chain carries TRBV7-9 and TRBJ2-3; D not certain. V was shortened by 6 bases and J by 1 base, with 8 bases between the two germline ends. Germline CDR1 and CDR2: SEHNR and FQNEAQ (reference sequence). This CDR3 has 13 amino acids. Written as DNA, the CDR3 is TGTGCCAGCAGGGCCCGGGGCACAGATACGCAGTATTTT. Translation: CASRARGTDTQYF. The full variable domain, completed using reference TRBV7-9 and TRBJ2-3, is DTGVSQNPRHKITKRGQNVTFRCDPISEHNRLYWYRQTLGQGPEFLTYFQNEAQLEKSRLLSDRFSAERPKGSFSTLEIQRTEQGDSAMYLCASRARGTDTQYFGPGTRLTVL.

This clone was detected a few times. J is TRBJ2-3 and V is TRBV13; 7 bases agree with TRBD1. After removal of 4 bases from V and 11 bases from J, the junction contained 3 bases not matched to a gene. Germline lookup yields CDR1 PRHDT and CDR2 FYEKMQ (reference sequence). The CDR3 runs to 11 residues. Here the CDR3 DNA reads TGTGCCAGCAGCTCAGCAGGGGGGCAGTATTTT. Encoded protein: CASSSAGGQYF.

This clone was observed a handful of times. The V gene is TRBV7-2, the J gene TRBJ2-3; D uncertain. This CDR3 is 12 amino acids long. With 5 bases removed from V and 4 bases from J, the gap between germline ends came to 7 bases. CDR1 is SGHTA and CDR2 is FQGNSA in the germline V gene. The CDR3 here is CASSPRSDTQYF. CDR3 nucleotides: TGTGCCAGCAGCCCCAGGTCAGATACGCAGTATTTT.

This clone was seen a few times. The chain uses TRBV29-1 and TRBJ2-1; TRBD2 matches at 13 bases. The CDR3 is made up of 15 amino acids. CDR1 SQVTM and CDR2 ANQGSEA come from the germline V gene. With 7 bases clipped from V and 7 bases from J, the junction kept 10 bases outside the gene matches. DNA of the CDR3: TGCAGCGGAACGCCTGGGACTAGCGGGGATAATGAGCAGTTCTTC. Translated: CSGTPGTSGDNEQFF.

Note on this clone: Distinct nucleotide sequences in the sample also encode this CDR3. The rearrangement uses TRBV7-9 and TRBJ1-5; no clear D gene. Per germline, CDR1 SEHNR and CDR2 FQNEAQ (reference sequence). Trimming pared 2 bases from V and 5 bases from J, leaving 4 bases between. The CDR3 consists of 12 residues. In DNA form, the CDR3 reads TGTGCCAGCAGCTTACCCGATCAGCCCCAGCATTTT. The encoded protein is CASSLPDQPQHF.

V and J are TRBV30 and TRBJ1-4; D not certain. CDR1 and CDR2 (germline): GTSNPN, SVGIG (reference sequence). This CDR3 comprises 14 residues. Trimming left V 3 bases short and J 0 bases short, with 8 bases between. As DNA, the CDR3 is TGTGCCTGGAGGCAGGTAGCAACTAATGAAAAACTGTTTTTT. Amino acid sequence: CAWRQVATNEKLFF.

V and J are TRBV29-1 and TRBJ1-2; a possible D gene is TRBD1 (5 bases). CDR3 size: 15 residues. V was cut by 7 bases and J by 6 bases, with 24 bases left in between. Germline CDR1 reads SQVTM; CDR2 reads ANQGSEA. The CDR3: CSAPLRKGPLDGYTF. As DNA, the CDR3 is TGCAGCGCCCCCCTAAGGAAGGGGCCCCTTGATGGCTACACCTTC.

This clone was seen more than once but under ten times. At one end the junction does not follow the germline gene, possibly because of a read error. The chain recombines TRBV14 with TRBJ1-2; D perhaps matches TRBD1 (5 bases). Per the germline V gene, CDR1 is SGHDN and CDR2 is FVKESK. CDR3 length: 13 amino acids. Here the CDR3 DNA reads TGTGCCAGCAGCCAAGTGGGGGGAAGGGCGCAACGCTTC. Translating gives CASSQVGGRAQRF.

The V and J genes are TRBV18 and TRBJ1-1; D possibly corresponds to TRBD1 (5 bases). The V end was cut by 2 bases, the J end by 0 bases, with 7 bases between. The germline gives CDR1 KGHSH, CDR2 LQKENI. The CDR3 is 14 amino acids. The CDR3 DNA is TGTGCCAGCTCACCAGAACAGGTGAACACTGAAGCTTTCTTT. Its translation: CASSPEQVNTEAFF.

The chain couples TRBV30 to TRBJ1-5; the D is unclear. Germline lookup yields CDR1 GTSNPN and CDR2 SVGIG (reference sequence). The CDR3 extends over 14 amino acids. The V end lost 0 bases, the J end lost 7 bases, and 13 bases lay between the germline ends. CDR3 in DNA: TGTGCCTGGAGTGTAGGAGGGTTGGGACAGCCCCAGCATTTT. The encoded protein is CAWSVGGLGQPQHF.

The table lists this clone with a count of one. The rearrangement joins TRBV7-2 to TRBJ2-1; 9 bases fit TRBD2. Trimming took 0 bases from V and 5 from J; bases not matched to a gene: 8. The CDR3 contains 17 residues. Germline CDR1 is SGHTA and CDR2 is FQGNSA. The CDR3 is CASSLAFLAGQNNEQFF. The CDR3 nucleotides read TGTGCCAGCAGCTTAGCCTTCCTAGCGGGACAAAACAATGAGCAGTTCTTC. The entire variable domain, with the rest obtained from reference TRBV7-2 and TRBJ2-1, is as follows: GAGVSQSPSNKVTEKGKDVELRCDPISGHTALYWYRQSLGQGLEFLIYFQGNSAPDKSGLPSDRFSAERTGGSVSTLTIQRTQQEDSAVYLCASSLAFLAGQNNEQFFGPGTRLTVL.

The J gene is TRBJ1-1, the V gene TRBV7-8; D is unresolved. Deletions cut 2 bases from V and 1 base from J, with 8 bases between. The CDR3 covers 14 residues. Germline V CDR1 and CDR2: SGHVS, FQNEAQ. The CDR3 DNA follows: TGTGCCAGCAGCTTAATTTTACAGAACACTGAAGCTTTCTTT. As protein: CASSLILQNTEAFF. Complete variable domain (other parts from reference TRBV7-8 and TRBJ1-1): GAGVSQSPRYKVAKRGQDVALRCDPISGHVSLFWYQQALGQGPEFLTYFQNEAQLDKSGLPSDRFFAERPEGSVSTLKIQRTQQEDSAVYLCASSLILQNTEAFFGQGTRLTVV.

The chain employs TRBV11-2 and TRBJ2-1; 12 bases agree with TRBD2. This CDR3 has 16 residues. Germline CDR1 reads SGHAT; CDR2 reads FQNNGV. Germline trimming cut 4 bases from V and 4 bases from J; bases unmatched to any gene: 5. The CDR3 coding sequence is TGTGCCAGCAGCTCCACTAGCGGGAGGCGATACAATGAGCAGTTCTTC. It specifies CASSSTSGRRYNEQFF.

J is TRBJ2-2 and V is TRBV15; D is unresolved. V lost 3 bases and J 6 bases, leaving 8 bases between the germline ends. The CDR3 contains 13 residues. The germline V gene has CDR1 LNHNV and CDR2 YYDKDF (reference sequence). This CDR3 reads CATSSLLAGELFF. As DNA, the CDR3 is TGTGCCACCAGCAGCCTTCTCGCCGGGGAGCTGTTTTTT.

V is TRBV14 and J is TRBJ2-1; D is possibly TRBD1 (5 bases). This CDR3 comprises 12 residues. Trimming removed 8 bases at V and 4 bases at J, with 9 bases between. Germline CDR1 and CDR2: SGHDN and FVKESK. This chain's CDR3 is CASGAQYNEQFF. Written as DNA, the CDR3 is TGTGCCAGCGGGGCACAGTACAATGAGCAGTTCTTC.

This clone occurred a few times. CDR3 amino acids: CAIGTRDTYEQYF. In nucleotides, the CDR3 is TGTGCCATCGGGACTCGTGACACCTACGAGCAGTACTTC. V usage is TRBV10-3 and J usage is TRBJ2-7, with D perhaps TRBD2 (6 bases). Trimming pared 8 bases from V and 2 bases from J, leaving 13 bases between. Looked up from germline, CDR1 is ENHRY and CDR2 is SYGVKD. The CDR3 has 13 residues.

The chain combines TRBV7-9 with TRBJ1-5; perhaps TRBD1 as D (6 bases). The CDR3 length is 15 residues. The germline CDR1 and CDR2 sequences are SEHNR and FQNEAQ (reference sequence). V lost 2 bases to trimming and J lost 3 bases, with 11 bases between them. For the CDR3, the DNA is TGTGCCAGCAGCTTATCGGGGGGCCCCAATCAGCCCCAGCATTTT. Its translation is CASSLSGGPNQPQHF.

The J gene is TRBJ2-2, the V gene TRBV5-1, with 8 bases identical to TRBD2. The trim removed 6 bases at V and 1 base at J, leaving 5 bases unmatched. The CDR3 extends over 15 amino acids. Germline-derived CDR1 and CDR2 are SGHRS and YFSETQ. The CDR3 here is CASTSGSGNTGELFF. As DNA, the CDR3 is TGCGCCAGCACAAGCGGGAGTGGGAACACCGGGGAGCTGTTTTTT.

This clone was recorded a few times. The chain combines TRBV5-1 with TRBJ1-5; tentative D call: TRBD1 (6 bases). The CDR3 covers 14 residues. V lost 0 bases and J 5 bases, leaving 9 bases between the germline ends. Germline loops: CDR1 SGHRS, CDR2 YFSETQ. The CDR3 spells CASSLAAGDQPQHF. The CDR3 DNA reads as TGCGCCAGCAGCTTGGCAGCAGGGGATCAGCCCCAGCATTTT. Based on the CDR3 plus reference TRBV5-1 and TRBJ1-5, the full variable domain is KAGVTQTPRYLIKTRGQQVTLSCSPISGHRSVSWYQQTPGQGLQFLFEYFSETQRNKGNFPGRFSGRQFSNSRSEMNVSTLELGDSALYLCASSLAAGDQPQHFGDGTRLSIL.

The J gene is TRBJ2-1, the V gene TRBV6-1; 8 nucleotides align to TRBD2. V lost 11 bases to trimming and J lost 0 bases; unmatched junction nucleotides: 6. This CDR3 spans 14 amino acids. The germline V gene encodes CDR1 MNHNS and CDR2 SASEGT. DNA for the CDR3: TGTGCCGGACACAGCGGGGGCTCCTACAATGAGCAGTTCTTC. Amino acids: CAGHSGGSYNEQFF.

The genes are TRBV5-1 and TRBJ2-1, with D tentatively TRBD1 (6 bases). V gave up 5 bases and J gave up 2 bases, with 17 bases separating them. Germline CDR1 and CDR2: SGHRS and YFSETQ. The CDR3 spans 16 residues. CDR3 in amino acids: CASRPPTGLTYNEQFF. CDR3 nucleotides: TGCGCCAGCAGACCACCGACAGGTCTGACCTACAATGAGCAGTTCTTC.

The chain is built from TRBV12-5 and TRBJ2-7, with 10 bases lining up with TRBD1. This CDR3 is 15 amino acids long. Per germline, CDR1 LGHNT and CDR2 FRNRAP. V was clipped by 3 bases and J by 6 bases; unmatched bases: 8. This chain's CDR3 is CASGLSRTGGREQYF. The CDR3 DNA is TGTGCTAGTGGTTTATCCCGGACAGGGGGTCGCGAGCAGTACTTC.

This chain's CDR3 is CASSLDRGHGYTF. CDR3 bases: TGTGCCAGTAGTTTGGACAGGGGCCATGGCTACACCTTC. The rearrangement links TRBV19 to TRBJ1-2; 9 bases align to TRBD1. The CDR3 sequence is 13 residues long. V lost 5 bases, J lost 6 bases, and 4 bases stayed unmatched. The germline V gene encodes CDR1 LNHDA and CDR2 SQIVND (reference sequence).

The chain combines TRBV27 with TRBJ2-3; D unresolved. This CDR3 has 13 amino acids. Germline V gene lookup returns CDR1 MNHEY and CDR2 SMNVEV (reference sequence). The V end lost 4 bases, the J end lost 2 bases, and 7 bases lay between the germline ends. This CDR3 reads CASSSHSTDTQYF. CDR3 nucleotides: TGTGCCAGCAGTTCCCACTCCACAGATACGCAGTATTTT.

The rearrangement joins TRBV4-2 to TRBJ2-1, with 8 bases lining up with TRBD2. Trimming took 1 base from V and 3 from J; bases not matched to a gene: 8. The length of the CDR3 is 17 residues. In germline, CDR1 is LGHNA, CDR2 YNFKEQ. The CDR3 region has the DNA TGTGCCAGCAGCCAAGGGAGCGGGGGCCGGAGCTACAATGAGCAGTTCTTC. Its protein is CASSQGSGGRSYNEQFF.

This clone was detected only a few times. This chain links TRBV18 with TRBJ1-1, with D unresolved. The CDR3 totals 15 residues. Per germline, CDR1 KGHSH and CDR2 LQKENI. With 1 base removed from V and 4 bases from J, the gap between germline ends came to 13 bases. CDR3 bases: TGTGCCAGCTCACCACGCCCGGGATGGGGCACTGAAGCTTTCTTT. It yields the protein CASSPRPGWGTEAFF.